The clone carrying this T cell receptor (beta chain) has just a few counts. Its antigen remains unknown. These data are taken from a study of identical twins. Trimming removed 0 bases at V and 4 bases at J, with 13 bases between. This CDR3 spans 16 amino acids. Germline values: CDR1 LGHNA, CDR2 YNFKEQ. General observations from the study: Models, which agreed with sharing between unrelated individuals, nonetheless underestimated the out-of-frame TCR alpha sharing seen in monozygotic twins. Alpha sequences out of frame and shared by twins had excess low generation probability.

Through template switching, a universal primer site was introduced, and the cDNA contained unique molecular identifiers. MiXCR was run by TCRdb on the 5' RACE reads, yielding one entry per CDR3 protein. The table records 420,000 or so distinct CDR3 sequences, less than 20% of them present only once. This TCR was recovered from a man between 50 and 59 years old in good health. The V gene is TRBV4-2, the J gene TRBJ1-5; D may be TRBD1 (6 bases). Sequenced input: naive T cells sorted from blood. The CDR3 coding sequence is TGTGCCAGCAGCCAAGACCAAGGACAGTTTAATCAGCCCCAGCATTTT. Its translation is CASSQDQGQFNQPQHF.